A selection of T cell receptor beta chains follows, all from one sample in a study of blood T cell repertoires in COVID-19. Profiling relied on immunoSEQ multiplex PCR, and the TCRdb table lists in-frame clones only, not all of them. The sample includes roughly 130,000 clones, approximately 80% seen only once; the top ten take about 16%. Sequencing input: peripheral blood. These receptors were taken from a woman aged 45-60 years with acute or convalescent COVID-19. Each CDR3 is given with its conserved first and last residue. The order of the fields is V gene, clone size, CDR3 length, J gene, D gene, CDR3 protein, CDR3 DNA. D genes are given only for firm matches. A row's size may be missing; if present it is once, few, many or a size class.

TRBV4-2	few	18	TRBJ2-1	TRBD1	CASSQENGQGDGNNEQFF	TGTGCCAGCAGCCAAGAAAATGGACAGGGGGACGGCAACAATGAGCAGTTCTTC
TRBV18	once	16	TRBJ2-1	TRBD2	CASSPFAGDLYNEQFF	TGTGCCAGCTCACCATTTGCGGGGGACCTTTACAATGAGCAGTTCTTC
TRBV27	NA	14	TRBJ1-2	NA	CASSLERGAYGYTF	TGTGCCAGCAGTTTAGAGCGGGGGGCCTATGGCTACACCTTC
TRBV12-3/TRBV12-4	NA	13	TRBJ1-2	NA	CASSLAALYGYTF	TGTGCCAGCAGTTTAGCAGCGCTCTATGGCTACACCTTC
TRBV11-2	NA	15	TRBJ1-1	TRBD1	CASSLVGTGLTEAFF	TGTGCCAGCAGCTTAGTCGGGACAGGGCTCACTGAAGCTTTCTTT
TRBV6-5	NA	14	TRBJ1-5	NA	CASSLGQSNQPQHF	TGTGCCAGCAGTCTCGGACAGAGCAATCAGCCCCAGCATTTT
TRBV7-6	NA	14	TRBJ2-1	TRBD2	CASTPGLASNEQFF	TGTGCCAGCACCCCCGGACTAGCGAGCAATGAGCAGTTCTTC
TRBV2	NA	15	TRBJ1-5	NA	CASTTRTDRNQPQHF	TGTGCCAGCACCACCAGGACAGACAGAAATCAGCCCCAGCATTTT
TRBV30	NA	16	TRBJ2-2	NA	CAWSAKGQTNTGELFF	TGTGCCTGGAGTGCAAAGGGACAAACGAACACCGGGGAGCTGTTTTTT
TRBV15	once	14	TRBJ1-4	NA	CATSRARSGEKLFF	TGTGCCACCAGCAGGGCCCGGAGTGGGGAAAAACTGTTTTTT